The 20 T cell receptor beta chains below all came from one sample that was sequenced in a study of T cell responses to AZD1222 COVID-19 vaccine. Sequencing was performed with immunoSEQ multiplex PCR; in TCRdb, only in-frame clones are kept and a portion is missing. The sample holds some 170,000 clones, 85% to 95% seen once. The specimen comprised peripheral blood, sampled on day 0 of AZD1222 vaccination. These receptors all come from an adult in good health.

The chain employs TRBV21-1 and TRBJ2-7; the D call of TRBD1 is as the table states it, not checked on the DNA. TRBV21-1 is annotated as a pseudogene. The CDR3 length is 15 residues. CDR3 amino acids: CASPERGQGGYEQYF. CDR3 sequence (DNA): TGTGCCAGCCCAGAGAGAGGACAGGGAGGCTACGAGCAGTACTTC.

The rearrangement uses TRBV4-1 and TRBJ1-6; 7 positions match TRBD1. Per the germline V gene, CDR1 is MGHRA and CDR2 is YSYEKL. Germline trimming cut 4 bases from V and 8 bases from J; bases unmatched to any gene: 11. This CDR3 is 16 amino acids long. The CDR3 reads CASSPGTAGFDSPLHF. The CDR3 DNA sequence: TGCGCCAGCAGCCCCGGGACAGCGGGTTTCGATTCACCCCTCCACTTT.

This clone was detected a few times. CDR3 nucleotides: TGTGTCGTTTCCCTTGCGGGGCCCACAGATACGCAGTATTTT. It codes for CVVSLAGPTDTQYF. J is TRBJ2-3 and V is TRBV6-6; tentative D call: TRBD2 (6 bases). Germline CDR1 is MNHNY and CDR2 is SVGAGI (reference sequence). This CDR3 is 14 amino acids long.

This chain connects TRBV7-9 to TRBJ2-5, with 10 nucleotides matching TRBD2. The CDR3 length is 16 residues. V lost 3 bases and J lost 2; bases outside the gene matches: 6. The V gene's germline CDR1 is SEHNR and CDR2 FQNEAQ (reference sequence). In DNA, the CDR3 is TGTGCCAGCAGCTTCTTACGGACTAGCGGACAAGAGACCCAGTACTTC. Amino acid sequence: CASSFLRTSGQETQYF.

The V and J genes are TRBV5-4 and TRBJ1-2, with D hard to call. Trimming took 4 bases from V and 8 from J, leaving 15 bases between them. Germline values: CDR1 SGHNT, CDR2 YYREEE (reference sequence). CDR3 length: 13 amino acids. The CDR3 nucleotides are TGTGCCAGCAGCCCCACAATACGAGAGGGCTACACCTTC. It encodes CASSPTIREGYTF.

The V call is TRBV7-2, the J call TRBJ2-2; D is undetermined. The CDR3 has 11 amino acids. Germline V gives CDR1 SGHTA, CDR2 FQGNSA. V was trimmed by 6 bases and J by 5 bases, leaving 4 bases between them. The CDR3: CASRWTGELFF. CDR3 coding DNA: TGTGCCAGCAGATGGACCGGGGAGCTGTTTTTT.

The chain has TRBV27 and TRBJ1-5; unclear D gene. The CDR3 is made up of 14 amino acids. V was cut by 6 bases and J by 0 bases, with 9 bases left in between. Germline CDR1 MNHEY, CDR2 SMNVEV (reference sequence). In DNA form, the CDR3 reads TGTGCCAGCAGCCCATTGGCTAGCAATCAGCCCCAGCATTTT. It is translated as CASSPLASNQPQHF.

The chain joins TRBV30 to TRBJ1-1; 10 bases fit TRBD1. CDR3 size: 13 residues. The trim removed 4 bases at V and 4 bases at J, leaving 3 bases unmatched. In germline, CDR1 is GTSNPN, CDR2 SVGIG (reference sequence). CDR3 in DNA: TGTGCCTGGATAGGACAGGGGGGCACTGAAGCTTTCTTT. It is translated as CAWIGQGGTEAFF.

This chain links TRBV4-1 with TRBJ2-3, with unresolved D. The length of the CDR3 is 15 residues. Trimming took off 2 bases at V and 3 bases at J, with 12 bases between the two ends. In germline, CDR1 is MGHRA, CDR2 YSYEKL. CDR3 coding DNA: TGCGCCAGCAGCCAATACTCGACGGAAACAGATACGCAGTATTTT. It encodes CASSQYSTETDTQYF.

The genes are TRBV9 and TRBJ1-2; a possible D gene is TRBD1 (6 bases). This CDR3 spans 15 amino acids. Germline CDR1 is SGDLS and CDR2 is YYNGEE. V was clipped by 0 bases and J by 7 bases, with 16 bases between them. The CDR3 region is CASSVASGAPGGYTF. CDR3 sequence (DNA): TGTGCCAGCAGCGTAGCCTCGGGGGCGCCGGGTGGCTACACCTTC. The entire variable domain, with the rest obtained from reference TRBV9 and TRBJ1-2, is as follows: DSGVTQTPKHLITATGQRVTLRCSPRSGDLSVYWYQQSLDQGLQFLIQYYNGEERAKGNILERFSAQQFPDLHSELNLSSLELGDSALYFCASSVASGAPGGYTFGSGTRLTVV.

The chain joins TRBV30 to TRBJ2-7; weak D call: TRBD2 (6 bases). The CDR3 is made up of 12 amino acids. Between the trimmed V and J ends, which lost 3 bases and 0 bases, there was a span of 6 bases. In germline, CDR1 is GTSNPN, CDR2 SVGIG (reference sequence). The CDR3 DNA sequence: TGTGCCTGGAGGGGACTCTCCTACGAGCAGTACTTC. Protein: CAWRGLSYEQYF.

The rearrangement links TRBV4-1 to TRBJ2-3, with D hard to call. V gave up 0 bases and J gave up 0 bases, with 10 bases separating them. The CDR3 totals 16 residues. Germline V gene data show CDR1 as MGHRA and CDR2 as YSYEKL. The CDR3 DNA reads as TGCGCCAGCAGCCAAGATGGGCAGGTTAGCACAGATACGCAGTATTTT. Translation: CASSQDGQVSTDTQYF.

Only a few counts were recorded for this clone. The chain uses TRBV27 and TRBJ1-1; TRBD1 might be the D (5 bases). Trimming removed 9 bases at V and 3 bases at J, with 14 bases between. The CDR3 contains 13 residues. Germline loops: CDR1 MNHEY, CDR2 SMNVEV (reference sequence). CDR3 nucleotide sequence: TGTGCCAGTTCTCGGGGCCCTGACACTGAAGCTTTCTTT. Protein sequence: CASSRGPDTEAFF.

V gene TRBV5-5 combines with J gene TRBJ2-3; TRBD2 aligns across 15 bases. The CDR3 spans 18 residues. V was clipped by 5 bases and J by 1 base; unmatched bases: 8. Germline values: CDR1 SGHKS, CDR2 YYEKEE (reference sequence). The DNA for the CDR3 is TGTGCCAGCAGGACGGGACTAGCGGGGGGCTCGGGCACAGATACGCAGTATTTT. It codes for CASRTGLAGGSGTDTQYF.

The DNA for the CDR3 is TGTGCCAGCAGTTACTCGGCGCAGGCTTCTGGTCAGCCCCAGCATTTT. Translated, it gives CASSYSAQASGQPQHF. The chain joins TRBV6-2 or TRBV6-3 to TRBJ1-5; no definite D call. V lost 0 bases and J 6 bases, leaving 15 bases between the germline ends. CDR3 size: 16 residues. Germline lookup yields CDR1 MNHEY and CDR2 SVGEGT.

The chain couples TRBV18 to TRBJ2-5; D not certain. Between the trimmed V and J ends, which lost 3 bases and 4 bases, there was a span of 6 bases. Germline CDR1 reads KGHSH; CDR2 reads LQKENI. This CDR3 contains 12 residues. The CDR3 DNA sequence: TGTGCCAGCTCACCCGCCAGAGAGACCCAGTACTTC. Its translation: CASSPARETQYF.

This clone appeared a single time. V gene TRBV30 combines with J gene TRBJ2-7, with D tentatively TRBD1 (6 bases). The CDR3 is made up of 13 amino acids. V lost 0 bases, J lost 7 bases, and 13 bases lay in between. In germline, CDR1 is GTSNPN, CDR2 SVGIG (reference sequence). The CDR3 DNA follows: TGTGCCTGGAGTGTATTTAATCAGGGGGAGCAGTACTTC. As protein: CAWSVFNQGEQYF.

A word on this clone: The junction shows a germline mismatch at one end, possibly a read error. This chain uses TRBV5-4 with TRBJ1-2, with D perhaps matching TRBD1 (6 bases). The V gene's germline CDR1 is SGHNT and CDR2 YYREEE (reference sequence). The CDR3 extends over 12 amino acids. Here the CDR3 reads CASSLSTGANVF. For the CDR3, the DNA is TGTGCCAGCAGCTTGTCGACAGGTGCAAATGTCTTC.

The chain carries TRBV10-3 and TRBJ2-7, with D unclear. Looked up from germline, CDR1 is ENHRY and CDR2 is SYGVKD. The CDR3 covers 13 residues. Trimming took off 10 bases at V and 1 base at J, with 14 bases between the two ends. The CDR3 DNA is TGTGCCACCAGAGGAACCCCTTCCTACGAGCAGTACTTC. This sequence encodes CATRGTPSYEQYF.

CDR3 sequence: CASSQGWGDEQFF. CDR3 nucleotide sequence: TGTGCCAGCAGCCAGGGGTGGGGCGATGAGCAGTTCTTC. The rearrangement joins TRBV14 to TRBJ2-1; a weak D match, TRBD1 (5 bases). The CDR3 is 13 residues long. Trimming removed 3 bases from V and 8 bases from J, with 11 bases in between. CDR1 is SGHDN, CDR2 FVKESK, per germline.